What follows are 2 T cell receptor beta chains derived from one specimen sequenced in a study of beta chain features in type 1 diabetes. Every isolated RNA sample was fully reverse transcribed, so sequencing captured expressed TCRB transcripts. Repertoires were generated with immunoSEQ multiplex PCR, while TCRdb's copy carries only in-frame clones and drops some. Seen here are under 300,000 clones, about a fifth observed once, and the top ten hold about 0.027%. Study-wide results and limits: Among patients with Type 1 diabetes, TCRB CDR3s were moderately but significantly shorter in every one of the four CD4+ subsets.

Their specific antigens are unknown. Material: naive CD4+ T cells from blood. The receptors come from a middle-aged woman with type 1 diabetes.

There are a few counts of this clone. The rearrangement links TRBV29-1 to TRBJ2-1; 7 bases are shared with TRBD1. In germline, CDR1 is SQVTM, CDR2 ANQGSEA. V shed 8 bases and J 8 bases; nucleotides not matched to a gene: 6. The CDR3 is 11 residues long. The CDR3 reads CSSHRGDEQFF. The CDR3 bases are TGCAGCAGCCACAGGGGAGATGAGCAGTTCTTC.

This clone was detected a few times. The chain recombines TRBV5-6 with TRBJ2-7, with a tentative D call TRBD1 (6 bases). V lost 1 base and J lost 2, with 10 bases in between. Per germline, CDR1 SGHDT and CDR2 YYEEEE. The CDR3 has 14 residues. The CDR3: CASSLSGTPYEQYF. DNA for the CDR3: TGTGCCAGCAGCTTGTCCGGGACACCCTACGAGCAGTACTTC.